This section outlines one T cell receptor (beta chain) sequence together with its context. Antigen unknown. A second PCR, run for 7 to 11 cycles, used a sample-barcoded 5' primer plus a J-beta primer mix. TCRdb fed the 5' RACE reads into MiXCR, producing one record per CDR3 protein. The data show around 1,800,000 distinct CDR3 sequences, 35% to 50% seen once. The data were obtained in a study of blood T cells in healthy people across ages. Study outcomes and limitations: TCR beta diversity, measured per million T cells, fell in a roughly linear way with age.

Germline values: CDR1 LGHNA, CDR2 YSLEER. The length of the CDR3 is 15 residues. V gave up 4 bases and J gave up 1 base; unmatched junction bases: 5. The sequencing input was blood. This receptor was obtained from a human donor in good health. This chain connects TRBV4-3 to TRBJ1-2; 8 nucleotides line up with TRBD1. CDR3 protein: CASSLNRGYNYGYTF. Here the CDR3 DNA reads TGCGCCAGCAGCCTCAACAGGGGGTATAACTATGGCTACACCTTC.